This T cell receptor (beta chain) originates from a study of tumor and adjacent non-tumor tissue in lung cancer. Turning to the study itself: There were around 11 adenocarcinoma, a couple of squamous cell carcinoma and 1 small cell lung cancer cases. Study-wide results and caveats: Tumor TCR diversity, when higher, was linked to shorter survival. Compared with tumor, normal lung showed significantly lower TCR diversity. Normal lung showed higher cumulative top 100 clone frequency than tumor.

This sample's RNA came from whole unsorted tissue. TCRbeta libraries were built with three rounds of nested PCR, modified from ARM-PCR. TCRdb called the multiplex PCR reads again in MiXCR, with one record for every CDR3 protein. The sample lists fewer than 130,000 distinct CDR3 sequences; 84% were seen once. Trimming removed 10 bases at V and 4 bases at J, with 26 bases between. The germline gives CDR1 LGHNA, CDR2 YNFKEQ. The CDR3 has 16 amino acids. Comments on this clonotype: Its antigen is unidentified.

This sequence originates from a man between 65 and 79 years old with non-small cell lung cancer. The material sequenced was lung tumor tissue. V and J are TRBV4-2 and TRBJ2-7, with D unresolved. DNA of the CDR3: TGTGCCATCACCCCAGCTTTAGGCAGGCACTCTTACGAGCAGTACTTC. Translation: CAITPALGRHSYEQYF.